The T cell receptor (beta chain) under discussion was sequenced for a study of blood T cell repertoires in COVID-19. In the study overall: Donors in the United States, Italy and Spain gave samples during acute or convalescent COVID-19.

Germline values: CDR1 LNHDA, CDR2 SQIVND (reference sequence). Unmatched junction bases numbered 6, after V lost 3 bases and J lost 2 bases. The CDR3 extends over 16 amino acids. Seattle researchers signed up patients amid active infection and tracked them longitudinally. How the authors handled the data: Reference gene primers were amplified, and this amplification served to estimate nucleated cell counts. Some clones are missing from TCRdb's copy, which holds only in-frame ones; the method was immunoSEQ multiplex PCR. V and J calls plus clone size are reproduced from that table; the DNA served to infer D and trimming. The data show about 36,000 clones, 84% seen once.

The specimen sequenced was peripheral blood. V gene TRBV19 combines with J gene TRBJ2-1; TRBD2 matches 8 bases. This sequence was found in a man aged 60 to 75 with COVID-19, enrolled during active disease. DNA of the CDR3: TGTGCCAGTAGTATCGACGGGAGGGCCGCCTACAATGAGCAGTTCTTC. Translating it yields CASSIDGRAAYNEQFF.